A single sample is the source of the 30 T cell receptor beta chains below, sequenced in a study of tumor-infiltrating lymphocytes in localized non-small cell lung cancer. The repertoire was sequenced with immunoSEQ multiplex PCR; TCRdb's copy has only in-frame clones and lacks some. The sample carries roughly 14,000 clones, 70% to 80% recorded once. Sequenced: lung tumor tissue. The receptor source for this set is a human donor with non-small cell lung cancer.

The rearrangement joins TRBV28 to TRBJ2-2, with D possibly matching TRBD1 (5 bases). V was clipped by 7 bases and J by 1 base, with 13 bases between them. Germline loops: CDR1 MDHEN, CDR2 SYDVKM. The CDR3 loop spans 15 amino acids. CDR3: CASTSAGRNTGELFF. DNA of the CDR3: TGTGCCAGCACCTCGGCAGGGCGGAACACCGGGGAGCTGTTTTTT.

This clone was detected only once. The chain joins TRBV5-6 to TRBJ1-3; TRBD1 might be the D (6 bases). The germline V gene has CDR1 SGHDT and CDR2 YYEEEE. The CDR3 loop spans 15 amino acids. The V gene lost 1 base and the J gene lost 2 bases, with 10 bases spanning the gap. CDR3 DNA: TGTGCCAGCAGCTTGCGCGGGGGCGCTGGAAACACCATATATTTT. Its protein is CASSLRGGAGNTIYF.

The V call is TRBV10-1, the J call TRBJ2-5; no clear D. Trimming cost V 5 bases and J 2 bases, with 12 bases left between them. This CDR3 has 14 residues. From germline, CDR1 is WNHNN and CDR2 SYGVQD (reference sequence). CDR3 nucleotides: TGCGCCAGCAGTATGGACCCAATACAAGAGACCCAGTACTTC. Its translation: CASSMDPIQETQYF.

In this sample, this clone turned up a few times. The chain uses TRBV29-1 and TRBJ2-7, with D perhaps matching TRBD1 (6 bases). The V gene's germline CDR1 is SQVTM and CDR2 ANQGSEA. The CDR3 extends over 13 amino acids. V was trimmed by 4 bases and J by 4 bases, leaving 14 bases between them. Here the CDR3 reads CSVVSQGFYEQYF. CDR3 sequence (DNA): TGCAGCGTTGTGAGCCAGGGGTTTTACGAGCAGTACTTC.

V gene TRBV6-1 combines with J gene TRBJ1-5, with 7 bases matching TRBD1. The V gene end was trimmed by 10 bases and the J gene end by 5 bases; junction bases not matched to a gene: 8. From germline, CDR1 is MNHNS and CDR2 SASEGT. The CDR3 loop spans 13 amino acids. DNA of the CDR3: TGTGCCACCGTGAGGACAGGATATCAGCCCCAGCATTTT. Translating gives CATVRTGYQPQHF.

This clone was counted between two and nine times. The rearrangement uses TRBV4-2 and TRBJ1-2; D is uncertain. This CDR3 is 13 amino acids long. Trimming shortened V by 0 bases and J by 4 bases, and 6 bases separated the two germline ends. Germline CDR1 reads LGHNA; CDR2 reads YNFKEQ. CDR3 in amino acids: CASSQDMSYGYTF. CDR3 nucleotides: TGTGCCAGCAGCCAAGATATGTCCTATGGCTACACCTTC.

The J gene is TRBJ1-1, the V gene TRBV29-1, with D hard to call. The V gene's germline CDR1 is SQVTM and CDR2 ANQGSEA. The CDR3 has 12 amino acids. The CDR3 is CTVTRANTEAFF. The CDR3 coding sequence is TGCACCGTGACACGAGCGAACACTGAAGCTTTCTTT.

CDR3 protein: CASSPRGFSNEKLFF. The DNA of the CDR3 is TGCGCCAGCAGCCCTCGAGGTTTTTCTAATGAAAAACTGTTTTTT. The chain joins TRBV4-1 to TRBJ1-4; D uncertain. CDR3 length: 15 residues. Germline-derived CDR1 and CDR2 are MGHRA and YSYEKL. Trimming took 4 bases from V and 3 from J, leaving 12 bases between them.

Only a few counts were recorded for this clone. The chain is built from TRBV7-2 and TRBJ1-2; no definite D call. V dropped 3 bases and J dropped 0 bases, with 8 bases sitting between them. The CDR3 length is 14 residues. Germline lookup yields CDR1 SGHTA and CDR2 FQGNSA. CDR3 nucleotide sequence: TGTGCCAGCAGCTTCGACGGTGCTAACTATGGCTACACCTTC. Residues: CASSFDGANYGYTF.

The chain employs TRBV28 and TRBJ1-1, with TRBD1 as a possible D gene (5 bases). V was shortened by 5 bases and J by 5 bases, with 12 bases between the two germline ends. The CDR3 is made up of 13 amino acids. Looked up from germline, CDR1 is MDHEN and CDR2 is SYDVKM. The CDR3 DNA reads as TGTGCCAGCAGTGCTACAGGTTTTACTGAAGCTTTCTTT. It is translated as CASSATGFTEAFF.

In its sample, this clone was seen a few times. This CDR3 is CAINPGQGPTDTQYF. CDR3 bases: TGTGCCATCAATCCGGGACAGGGACCCACAGATACGCAGTATTTT. The V gene is TRBV10-3, the J gene TRBJ2-3; 9 nucleotides line up with TRBD1. Unmatched junction bases numbered 7, after V lost 7 bases and J lost 2 bases. Germline CDR1 reads ENHRY; CDR2 reads SYGVKD. This CDR3 comprises 15 residues.

By proportion, this clone is medium-sized (0.01 to 0.1%). The chain uses TRBV18 and TRBJ2-5; possible D gene TRBD2, 5 bases. CDR3 length: 15 residues. V lost 3 bases and J 3 bases, leaving 14 bases between the germline ends. The germline CDR1 and CDR2 sequences are KGHSH and LQKENI. The CDR3 is CASSPFREGKETQYF. The DNA for the CDR3 is TGTGCCAGCTCACCCTTTCGCGAGGGTAAAGAGACCCAGTACTTC.

The chain joins TRBV5-4 to TRBJ2-3; 10 positions agree with TRBD2. V gave up 1 base and J gave up 3 bases; unmatched junction bases: 5. The CDR3 extends over 16 amino acids. The germline CDR1 and CDR2 sequences are SGHNT and YYREEE (reference sequence). CDR3 nucleotides: TGTGCCAGCAGCTTGTTCCTAGCGGGAGATACAGATACGCAGTATTTT. Translating it yields CASSLFLAGDTDTQYF.

This clone has more than one count but fewer than ten. The V call is TRBV28, the J call TRBJ2-1; D may be TRBD1 or TRBD2 (5 bases each). V was pared by 5 bases and J by 10 bases, with 18 bases between. The CDR3 is 14 amino acids. The V gene's germline CDR1 is MDHEN and CDR2 SYDVKM. Written as DNA, the CDR3 is TGTGCCAGCAGTCCCGGGGACCAGCCGTGGGAGCAGTTCTTC. Amino acids: CASSPGDQPWEQFF.

The chain is built from TRBV30 and TRBJ2-3, with 8 bases aligning to TRBD2. Germline-derived CDR1 and CDR2 are GTSNPN and SVGIG (reference sequence). The CDR3 extends over 16 amino acids. Unmatched junction bases numbered 6, after V lost 0 bases and J lost 1 base. CDR3 loop: CAWSVRSGGRTDTQYF. In DNA form, the CDR3 reads TGTGCCTGGAGTGTACGAAGCGGGGGTCGCACAGATACGCAGTATTTT.

This chain connects TRBV10-2 to TRBJ2-4, with D perhaps TRBD2 (6 bases). The germline gives CDR1 WSHSY, CDR2 SAAADI. This CDR3 spans 18 amino acids. The germline V and J ends were trimmed by 8 bases and 0 bases, with 23 bases remaining between them. CDR3 sequence: CASRPEASVQIAKNIQYF. The CDR3 bases are TGCGCCAGCCGCCCAGAGGCTAGCGTACAAATAGCCAAAAACATTCAGTACTTC.

V and J are TRBV5-1 and TRBJ1-6; D is ambiguous. V lost 1 base, J lost 5 bases, and 10 bases lay in between. CDR3 length: 15 amino acids. Germline values: CDR1 SGHRS, CDR2 YFSETQ. This CDR3 reads CASSLRQSDNSPLHF. In nucleotides, the CDR3 is TGCGCCAGCAGCTTGCGGCAGTCGGATAATTCACCCCTCCACTTT.

The DNA for the CDR3 is TGTGCCAGCAGACACGGGACAGGTGGATCCTATGGCTACACCTTC. Residues: CASRHGTGGSYGYTF. This chain links TRBV27 with TRBJ1-2; 8 bases agree with TRBD1. With V trimmed by 6 bases and J by 4 bases, 10 bases remained unmatched. This CDR3 contains 15 residues. Germline V lookup: CDR1 MNHEY, CDR2 SMNVEV (reference sequence).

The CDR3 spells CASTPRLVQETQYF. The CDR3 nucleotides are TGCGCCAGCACCCCGAGACTCGTGCAAGAGACCCAGTACTTC. This rearrangement joins TRBV10-2 to TRBJ2-5; the D is unclear. Germline CDR1 is WSHSY and CDR2 is SAAADI. CDR3 length: 14 amino acids. The V end was cut by 7 bases, the J end by 2 bases, with 14 bases between.

The chain couples TRBV7-2 to TRBJ2-1; the D gene could be TRBD1 or TRBD2 (5 bases each). V was trimmed by 8 bases and J by 0 bases, leaving 8 bases between them. The CDR3 totals 13 residues. Germline V gene sequence: CDR1 SGHTA, CDR2 FQGNSA. In DNA, the CDR3 is TGTGCCAGCGGGGGTTTCTCCTACAATGAGCAGTTCTTC. Translation: CASGGFSYNEQFF. The variable domain in full, completed from reference TRBV7-2 and TRBJ2-1, reads GAGVSQSPSNKVTEKGKDVELRCDPISGHTALYWYRQSLGQGLEFLIYFQGNSAPDKSGLPSDRFSAERTGGSVSTLTIQRTQQEDSAVYLCASGGFSYNEQFFGPGTRLTVL.

The chain has TRBV12-5 and TRBJ2-3; 13 bases fit TRBD2. Germline CDR1 reads LGHNT; CDR2 reads FRNRAP. The CDR3 is made up of 19 amino acids. Losses at the gene ends were 0 bases for V and 3 bases for J; bases not matched to a gene: 9. Written as DNA, the CDR3 is TGTGCTAGTGGTTTGGTACGGGACGGGACTAGCGGGGAGACAGATACGCAGTATTTT. Its protein product is CASGLVRDGTSGETDTQYF.

The V gene is TRBV11-2, the J gene TRBJ2-7, with 8 bases that match TRBD2. Trimming removed 0 bases from V and 5 bases from J; junction bases left unmatched: 3. CDR1 and CDR2 (germline): SGHAT, FQNNGV. This CDR3 has 14 amino acids. CDR3 in amino acids: CASSLEGLAHEQYF. Here the CDR3 DNA reads TGTGCCAGCAGCTTAGAAGGACTAGCACACGAGCAGTACTTC.

CDR3 sequence reads: CASSRQVFNEKLFF. The CDR3 nucleotides are TGTGCCAGCAGTAGACAGGTCTTTAATGAAAAACTGTTTTTT. The chain couples TRBV25-1 to TRBJ1-4, with a possible D match to TRBD1 (6 bases). Trimming took 5 bases from V and 4 from J, leaving 11 bases between them. CDR3 size: 14 residues. Germline assignment: CDR1 MGHDK and CDR2 SYGVNS.

V and J are TRBV6-5 and TRBJ1-6, with 9 nucleotides matching TRBD1. Per the germline V gene, CDR1 is MNHEY and CDR2 is SVGAGI. V lost 5 bases, J lost 9 bases, and 5 bases stayed unmatched. This CDR3 comprises 14 residues. CDR3 bases: TGTGCCAGCAGTAACGGACAGGGGACTTCACCCCTCCACTTT. Translated: CASSNGQGTSPLHF.

The CDR3 loop reads CASSPGLAGARTDTQYF. The CDR3 DNA sequence: TGTGCCAGCAGCCCAGGACTAGCGGGAGCGAGGACAGATACGCAGTATTTT. The chain links TRBV7-9 to TRBJ2-3; 13 nucleotides match TRBD2. This CDR3 contains 17 residues. The germline V gene has CDR1 SEHNR and CDR2 FQNEAQ (reference sequence). The trim removed 5 bases at V and 3 bases at J, leaving 8 bases unmatched.

The rearrangement uses TRBV9 and TRBJ2-1; 10 bases align to TRBD2. Germline CDR1 SGDLS, CDR2 YYNGEE. CDR3 length: 22 amino acids. The trim removed 6 bases at V and 4 bases at J, leaving 28 bases unmatched. In DNA, the CDR3 is TGTGCCAGCACCCAACTCCGGGACCCTAAAGGGGTAGCGGGGGGCCATTACAATGAGCAGTTCTTC. Protein: CASTQLRDPKGVAGGHYNEQFF.

This clone appeared once. J is TRBJ1-4 and V is TRBV28; a possible D gene is TRBD1 (6 bases). Germline CDR1 MDHEN, CDR2 SYDVKM. The CDR3 runs 17 residues. V was cut by 3 bases and J by 0 bases, with 14 bases left in between. CDR3 residues: CASSLFQQGATNEKLFF. The CDR3 bases are TGTGCCAGCAGTTTGTTCCAACAGGGCGCAACTAATGAAAAACTGTTTTTT.

The chain links TRBV18 to TRBJ2-1; TRBD1 might be the D (5 bases). The V gene lost 3 bases and the J gene lost 5 bases, with 11 bases spanning the gap. CDR1 is KGHSH and CDR2 is LQKENI in the germline V gene. The CDR3 has 14 amino acids. CDR3 in DNA: TGTGCCAGCTCACCCAGGGTTGGTGACAATGAGCAGTTCTTC. Its translation: CASSPRVGDNEQFF.

This clone was detected once. This chain links TRBV6-1 with TRBJ2-7; 8 nucleotides line up with TRBD1. Germline V lookup: CDR1 MNHNS, CDR2 SASEGT. The CDR3 spans 13 residues. Trimming cost V 7 bases and J 2 bases; bases outside gene matches: 4. The CDR3 sequence is CASMARGPYEQYF. The CDR3 region has the DNA TGTGCCAGCATGGCCAGGGGGCCCTACGAGCAGTACTTC.

A few counts support this clone. This chain uses TRBV7-2 with TRBJ2-2, with D uncertain. Looked up from germline, CDR1 is SGHTA and CDR2 is FQGNSA. CDR3 length equals 14 residues. Trimming removed 3 bases from V and 4 bases from J, with 9 bases in between. This chain's CDR3 is CASSFDPATGELFF. The CDR3 DNA reads TGTGCCAGCAGCTTTGACCCCGCCACCGGGGAGCTGTTTTTT. The full variable domain, completed using reference TRBV7-2 and TRBJ2-2, is GAGVSQSPSNKVTEKGKDVELRCDPISGHTALYWYRQSLGQGLEFLIYFQGNSAPDKSGLPSDRFSAERTGGSVSTLTIQRTQQEDSAVYLCASSFDPATGELFFGEGSRLTVL.